Presented here are 19 T cell receptor beta chains from one specimen sequenced in a study of TIL therapy for anti-PD-1-resistant metastatic lung cancer. Sequencing used immunoSEQ v3. Libraries were prepared by immunoSEQ multiplex PCR; TCRdb keeps only in-frame clonotypes and omits some of them. Of tens of thousands of clones in the sample, around three quarters were seen once. The sample's time point: pre-treatment sample, taken before nivolumab and TIL therapy. The sequencing here drew on blood, taken at baseline. Source of these receptors: a man aged 70-80 years with non-small cell lung cancer.

This sequence joins TRBV7-9 and TRBJ1-4; 9 bases agree with TRBD1. The V gene end was trimmed by 0 bases and the J gene end by 8 bases; junction bases not matched to a gene: 7. The CDR3 contains 16 residues. In germline, CDR1 is SEHNR, CDR2 FQNEAQ (reference sequence). CDR3 DNA: TGTGCCAGCAGCTTAGCGACCGGGACAGGGCCGGAAAAACTGTTTTTT. The encoded protein is CASSLATGTGPEKLFF.

This clone was observed once. V and J are TRBV7-9 and TRBJ2-6; TRBD2 matches at 9 bases. V lost 0 bases to trimming and J lost 0 bases; unmatched junction nucleotides: 0. The CDR3 is 17 residues long. Germline V gives CDR1 SEHNR, CDR2 FQNEAQ (reference sequence). The CDR3 DNA follows: TGTGCCAGCAGCTTAGCTAGCGGGAGCTCTGGGGCCAACGTCCTGACTTTC. It is translated as CASSLASGSSGANVLTF. Supplemented by reference TRBV7-9 and TRBJ2-6, the full variable domain reads DTGVSQNPRHKITKRGQNVTFRCDPISEHNRLYWYRQTLGQGPEFLTYFQNEAQLEKSRLLSDRFSAERPKGSFSTLEIQRTEQGDSAMYLCASSLASGSSGANVLTFGAGSRLTVL.

The chain couples TRBV5-1 to TRBJ2-3; 7 nucleotides match TRBD1. Germline lookup yields CDR1 SGHRS and CDR2 YFSETQ. V was clipped by 7 bases and J by 1 base; unmatched bases: 6. The CDR3 length is 14 residues. CDR3 amino acids: CASAGTARTDTQYF. The CDR3 DNA sequence: TGCGCCAGCGCCGGGACAGCTCGCACAGATACGCAGTATTTT.

This sequence joins TRBV5-1 and TRBJ2-7, with unresolved D. Germline values: CDR1 SGHRS, CDR2 YFSETQ. The germline V and J ends were trimmed by 0 bases and 0 bases, with 10 bases remaining between them. This CDR3 is built from 15 residues. CDR3 coding DNA: TGCGCCAGCAGCTTGGTTTCGCTAAGCTCCTACGAGCAGTACTTC. It codes for CASSLVSLSSYEQYF.

The sample holds a few counts of this clone. The chain links TRBV10-1 to TRBJ2-2, with D unclear. Germline CDR1 WNHNN, CDR2 SYGVQD (reference sequence). V was clipped by 2 bases and J by 1 base, with 2 bases between them. The length of the CDR3 is 13 residues. The CDR3 sequence is CASSERNTGELFF. The CDR3 coding sequence is TGCGCCAGCAGTGAGAGGAACACCGGGGAGCTGTTTTTT.

This chain joins TRBV4-1 and TRBJ2-5, with D maybe TRBD1 (6 bases). V lost 4 bases to trimming and J lost 3 bases, with 12 bases between them. This CDR3 is built from 14 residues. Germline CDR1 and CDR2: MGHRA and YSYEKL. CDR3 nucleotide sequence: TGCGCCAGCAGCCGCCGGACAGACGAAGAGACCCAGTACTTC. Its translation: CASSRRTDEETQYF.

The chain is built from TRBV6-5 and TRBJ2-3; D gene unclear. The CDR3 sequence is 12 residues long. The V and J ends lost 2 bases and 5 bases respectively, with 5 bases between them. Germline V gives CDR1 MNHEY, CDR2 SVGAGI. The CDR3 region has the DNA TGTGCCAGCAGTTACAATGGAGATACGCAGTATTTT. It translates to CASSYNGDTQYF.

J is TRBJ2-7 and V is TRBV11-2, with D uncertain. Germline V lookup: CDR1 SGHAT, CDR2 FQNNGV. V was trimmed by 5 bases and J by 0 bases, leaving 14 bases between them. CDR3 size: 15 residues. The DNA for the CDR3 is TGTGCCAGCAGCCCCACCGATCCAAGCTCCTACGAGCAGTACTTC. This codes for CASSPTDPSSYEQYF.

Only one count was recorded for this clone. The chain couples TRBV28 to TRBJ2-3, with TRBD2 identical over 8 bases. The V segment lost 3 bases and the J segment 4 bases; nucleotides outside the gene matches: 15. Germline values: CDR1 MDHEN, CDR2 SYDVKM. The CDR3 covers 18 residues. The DNA for the CDR3 is TGTGCCAGCAGTTTCAACCAAGGACTAGCTTCCACTCCAGATACGCAGTATTTT. This gives the protein CASSFNQGLASTPDTQYF.

V and J are TRBV18 and TRBJ1-5; D uncertain. V was pared by 6 bases and J by 7 bases, with 13 bases between. The CDR3 length is 13 residues. Germline V gives CDR1 KGHSH, CDR2 LQKENI. The CDR3 region has the DNA TGTGCCAGCTCTCCAGACCAGGAGCAGCCCCAGCATTTT. It translates to CASSPDQEQPQHF.

The CDR3, as DNA: TGTGCCACCAGCAGAGATGGGGGATCAGGGGGAGTCGAGACCCAGTACTTC. It specifies CATSRDGGSGGVETQYF. The chain uses TRBV15 and TRBJ2-5; 7 nucleotides line up with TRBD1. The germline V gene encodes CDR1 LNHNV and CDR2 YYDKDF (reference sequence). The V and J ends lost 0 bases and 5 bases, in that order; junction bases with no gene match: 12. The CDR3 runs to 17 residues.

The gene calls are TRBV10-2 and TRBJ2-1, with a possible D match to TRBD1 (7 bases). V was cut by 4 bases and J by 8 bases, with 12 bases left in between. There are 13 residues in the CDR3. Germline V gives CDR1 WSHSY, CDR2 SAAADI. In nucleotides, the CDR3 is TGCGCCAGCAGTGTCCAGGGGGGTGATGAGCAGTTCTTC. Protein product: CASSVQGGDEQFF.

The V gene is TRBV4-3, the J gene TRBJ2-7; D perhaps matches TRBD2 (6 bases). CDR1 and CDR2 from the germline V gene are LGHNA and YSLEER. Between the trimmed V and J ends, which lost 1 base and 4 bases, there was a span of 14 bases. The CDR3 consists of 15 residues. CDR3 coding DNA: TGCGCCAGCAGCCAAGGAGGCGGGAACTTATACGAGCAGTACTTC. It is translated as CASSQGGGNLYEQYF.

The rearrangement joins TRBV19 to TRBJ2-3; D may match TRBD1 or TRBD2 (5 bases each). There are 14 residues in the CDR3. Trimming shortened V by 3 bases and J by 0 bases, and 7 bases separated the two germline ends. Germline CDR1 and CDR2: LNHDA and SQIVND (reference sequence). The CDR3 is CASSMWGSTDTQYF. DNA for the CDR3: TGTGCCAGTAGTATGTGGGGGAGCACAGATACGCAGTATTTT.

This clone was counted once. The chain combines TRBV2 with TRBJ2-4; 10 bases map to TRBD1. Germline CDR1 and CDR2: SNHLY and FYNNEI. Germline trimming cut 4 bases from V and 2 bases from J; bases unmatched to any gene: 2. CDR3 size: 15 residues. The CDR3 is CASSGTGGTKNIQYF. The CDR3 bases are TGTGCCAGCAGTGGGACAGGGGGGACCAAAAACATTCAGTACTTC.

This clone is a singleton in its sample. The chain employs TRBV6-1 and TRBJ2-5; 10 positions agree with TRBD1. Germline loops: CDR1 MNHNS, CDR2 SASEGT. CDR3 length: 14 amino acids. After removal of 6 bases from V and 5 bases from J, the junction contained 6 bases not matched to a gene. The CDR3 DNA reads TGTGCCAGCAGGTTGACAGGGGGCGGGGAGACCCAGTACTTC. Protein: CASRLTGGGETQYF.

This sequence joins TRBV7-8 and TRBJ2-3, with 12 bases fitting TRBD1. With V trimmed by 1 base and J by 3 bases, 14 bases remained unmatched. Per germline, CDR1 SGHVS and CDR2 FQNEAQ. This CDR3 is 20 amino acids long. DNA for the CDR3: TGTGCCAGCAGCTTAGTGAGGGGACAGGGGGCCCGAAAACTTACAGATACGCAGTATTTT. Residues: CASSLVRGQGARKLTDTQYF. Together with reference TRBV7-8 and TRBJ2-3, the CDR3 gives the full variable domain: GAGVSQSPRYKVAKRGQDVALRCDPISGHVSLFWYQQALGQGPEFLTYFQNEAQLDKSGLPSDRFFAERPEGSVSTLKIQRTQQEDSAVYLCASSLVRGQGARKLTDTQYFGPGTRLTVL.

The count of this clone is one. The J gene is TRBJ1-4, the V gene TRBV2; D remains ambiguous. Germline-derived CDR1 and CDR2 are SNHLY and FYNNEI. This CDR3 region has 13 residues. Trimming took 6 bases from V and 8 from J, leaving 13 bases between them. The CDR3, as DNA: TGTGCCAGCAGGGTGGCGGGCAGGGAAAAACTGTTTTTT. This gives the protein CASRVAGREKLFF. The whole variable domain, filled in from reference TRBV2 and TRBJ1-4, reads EPEVTQTPSHQVTQMGQEVILRCVPISNHLYFYWYRQILGQKVEFLVSFYNNEISEKSEIFDDQFSVERPDGSNFTLKIRSTKLEDSAMYFCASRVAGREKLFFGSGTQLSVL.

The rearrangement uses TRBV7-2 and TRBJ2-1; D is unclear. Trimming shortened V by 2 bases and J by 5 bases, and 7 bases separated the two germline ends. The CDR3 has 13 residues. Per the germline V gene, CDR1 is SGHTA and CDR2 is FQGNSA. The CDR3 sequence is CASSLIHDNEQFF. In DNA, the CDR3 is TGTGCCAGCAGCTTAATACACGACAATGAGCAGTTCTTC.